This T cell receptor (beta chain) was observed in a study of CD8 T cells in Susac syndrome (dated by TCRdb to between 2019 and 2020). Regarding the complete study: The study used repertoire sequencing to test whether antigen drove CD8+ T cell activation and differentiation in Susac syndrome. Clonality of the CD8+ T cell repertoire was compared between about a dozen healthy donors, some 14 Susac syndrome patients and 15 or so multiple sclerosis patients. Overall study outcomes, separate from this receptor: The study acknowledged that relatively few individuals were included in the TCR sequencing and HLA analysis.

To note about this clonotype: Its antigen is unknown. Base qualities were left out, and no much larger clone turns up one base away.

RNA was extracted with the RNeasy kit and about 0.45 to 1 ug was reverse transcribed using random hexamers. TCR beta CDR3 regions were amplified with the immunoSEQ multiplex PCR assay covering 54 Vbeta and 13 Jbeta segments. Bias from PCR amplification was corrected by using a synthetic template baseline for primer optimization and for computational correction. As for how the authors treated the data: Reads were annotated to V, D and J genes per IMGT and analyzed with immunoSEQ Analyzer, keeping only productive sequences. Clonality was calculated as one minus the Shannon entropy normalized by log2 of the number of productive unique sequences. For each patient and control, public and private clones were evaluated among the 100 most prevalent clones. A clone was defined as Susac-specific if it was absent from the healthy and MS cohorts, from 950 to 1,300 published viral clones and from other ImmuneACCESS disease sequences. TCRdb handled the public reads itself, with Q25 trimming in fastp and clone calling in MiXCR, and kept productive beta chains. Each CDR3 protein gets just one entry, which takes the most common genes and DNA from the rows behind it. In this record, the V and J calls reflect TCRdb's handling and not the investigators' own analysis. The sample table records some 120,000 distinct CDR3 sequences; around 91% of these occur just once. The ten most abundant clones make up around 0.24% of the sample.

Peripheral blood CD8+ and CD4+ T cells from healthy donors, Susac syndrome patients and multiple sclerosis patients were profiled by high-throughput TCR beta sequencing. The multiple sclerosis controls were treatment-naive patients who had stable or active relapsing-remitting disease and met the revised McDonald criteria. Bulk CD8+ and CD4+ T cells were purified by magnetic negative isolation, while CD8+ TEMRA cells were enriched using FACS. Blood was drawn into EDTA tubes, processed within 24 hours, and PBMCs were isolated by density gradient centrifugation. PBMCs destined for TCR sequencing were cryopreserved in liquid nitrogen and later thawed in a 37 °C water bath. The sorted or isolated CD4+, CD8+ and CD8+ TEMRA cells had a purity of 90% or higher. CDR1 and CDR2, per the germline V gene, are LGHNA and YSLEER. Clipping removes 4 bases from V and 1 base from J, with 7 as the unmatched junction base count. Taken from cysteine to phenylalanine, the CDR3 has 17 residues. The sequence is cut down to CDR3 DNA, 51 bases in frame from base 1.

This clonotype originated in a human donor with multiple sclerosis. Sequenced: CD8+ T cells from PBMCs. The chain was built from TRBV4-3 and TRBJ2-6, and TRBD2 aligns with 7 junction nucleotides. CDR3 sequence: CASSLSRGDSGANVLTF. Read as DNA, the sequence is TGCGCCAGCAGCCTCTCTCGGGGGGATTCTGGGGCCAACGTCCTGACTTTC.